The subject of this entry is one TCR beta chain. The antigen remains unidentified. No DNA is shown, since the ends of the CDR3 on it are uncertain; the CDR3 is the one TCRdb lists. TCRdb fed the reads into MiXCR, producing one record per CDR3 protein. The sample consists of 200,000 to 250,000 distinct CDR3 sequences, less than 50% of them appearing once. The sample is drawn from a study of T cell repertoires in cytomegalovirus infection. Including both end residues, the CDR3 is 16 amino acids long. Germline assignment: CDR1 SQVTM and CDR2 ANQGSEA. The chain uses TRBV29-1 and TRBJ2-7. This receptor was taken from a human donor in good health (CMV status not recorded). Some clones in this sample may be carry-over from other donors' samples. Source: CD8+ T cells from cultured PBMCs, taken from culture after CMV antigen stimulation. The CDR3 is CSAIGFGSGNPYELYF.